The present T cell receptor (beta chain) was sequenced within a study of blood T cell repertoires in COVID-19 (TCRdb year 2020). For context, the study as a whole: Samples from collaborators originated in the United States, Italy and Spain and spanned both the acute and convalescent phases of COVID-19. The material from the prospective study consisted of cDNA or gDNA derived from T cells, B-cell-depleted T cells, or PBMCs. The dataset comprised deeply sampled blood TCRbeta repertoires from subjects exposed to, actively infected with, or recovered from COVID-19. The repertoires were made available in a free public database intended to serve as a resource for research on the immune response to SARS-CoV-2. Samples were obtained from the ongoing ImmuneRACE study (first 160 participants) and from 950 to 1,500 subjects provided by 6 global collaborators. A de-identified subject ID, COVID-19 status, age in years and sex were almost always included in the sample metadata. Where available, HLA class I and class II types were taken from metadata supplied by the sample provider and were not determined by assay-based typing. Study-wide findings and limitations: The quantity of clinical and demographic metadata differed by source and by participant and was supplied without curation.

The CDR3 sequence holds 15 residues, the cysteine and phenylalanine included. Kept here is only the CDR3 DNA, which spans 45 bases and is read in frame from base 1. V sheds 6 bases and J sheds 0 bases, leaving 12 bases between their ends. Reading the germline V gene (reference sequence) gives CDR1 LNHDA and CDR2 SQIVND. Points on this clone: Its antigen remains undetermined. The sample holds no much larger clone one base away, and base qualities are not on file.

The immunoSEQ Assay, a bias-controlled multiplex PCR, was used to amplify TCRbeta CDR3 regions from genomic DNA. On the authors' methods: The number of nucleated cells in each sample was estimated by amplification of reference gene primers within the assay. Sequence reads were collapsed and filtered to measure the absolute abundance of every unique TCRbeta CDR3 rearrangement. For each sample, productive Simpson clonality was calculated as the square root of Simpson's diversity index over productive rearrangements. Here the immuneACCESS table is served through TCRdb, limited to in-frame sequences with V and J called. Missing clones are a known gap in these copies; in checked studies unresolved V genes cover under half, and the rest lacks a known reason. D and trimming come from the DNA, and the V and J calls and clone size come from that table. Present in this sample are about 320,000 clones, approximately 85% of which were seen just once. In total, the top ten clones hold about 7% of the sample.

Collaborating institutions collected whole blood in K2EDTA tubes following their own protocols. Collaborator samples were shipped for TCRbeta analysis as frozen whole blood, isolated PBMCs, or DNA extracted from either sample type. The sequence is built from TRBV19 and TRBJ1-5, with TRBD1 perhaps the D gene, on 6 matching bases. The source of this sequence is a human donor in a cohort sampled during active COVID-19. The sample comprised peripheral blood. The nucleotides are TGTGCCAGTAGCTGGACAGCAAATAGCAATCAGCCCCAGCATTTT. This codes for CASSWTANSNQPQHF.